This entry lists 30 T cell receptor beta chains sequenced from one sample in a study of T cell responses to AZD1222 COVID-19 vaccine. The method was immunoSEQ multiplex PCR; TCRdb's version includes in-frame clones alone and lacks a portion of them. The sample includes 90,000 to 110,000 clones, more than 70% of them seen just once. The specimen comprised peripheral blood, sampled 28 days after the second AZD1222 dose. These receptors all come from an adult who received the AZD1222 COVID-19 vaccine.

This sequence joins TRBV19 and TRBJ1-1, with D unclear. With 4 bases removed from V and 1 base from J, the gap between germline ends came to 13 bases. CDR1 is LNHDA and CDR2 is SQIVND in the germline V gene (reference sequence). This CDR3 contains 15 residues. The CDR3 nucleotides are TGTGCCAGTAGTACGACGCGAGGACGGAACACTGAAGCTTTCTTT. It codes for CASSTTRGRNTEAFF.

This chain connects TRBV11-2 to TRBJ2-7; 9 nucleotides agree with TRBD1. The CDR3 contains 18 residues. Per germline, CDR1 SGHAT and CDR2 FQNNGV. The J segment lost 3 bases and the V segment lost 2 bases, leaving 14 bases of the junction unmatched. This CDR3 is CASSLSSGQGLTRYEQYF. The CDR3 nucleotides are TGTGCCAGCAGCTTATCCTCGGGACAGGGACTAACGCGCTACGAGCAGTACTTC.

V gene TRBV18 combines with J gene TRBJ1-2; D is ambiguous. CDR3 length: 16 residues. With 0 bases removed from V and 3 bases from J, the gap between germline ends came to 14 bases. In germline, CDR1 is KGHSH, CDR2 LQKENI. Here the CDR3 DNA reads TGTGCCAGCTCACCACCCCACCTTTTACTTGACTATGGCTACACCTTC. Protein product: CASSPPHLLLDYGYTF.

The V gene is TRBV27, the J gene TRBJ2-1; 12 nucleotides align to TRBD1. Trimming at V came to 6 bases and at J to 6 bases, leaving 6 bases not matched to a gene. The V gene's germline CDR1 is MNHEY and CDR2 SMNVEV (reference sequence). The CDR3 is 15 amino acids. CDR3 sequence: CASSDGTGGRNEQFF. The CDR3 DNA reads TGTGCCAGCAGCGACGGGACAGGGGGCCGCAATGAGCAGTTCTTC.

V gene TRBV7-2 combines with J gene TRBJ2-4; 8 nucleotides match TRBD1. J was trimmed by 1 base and V by 6 bases; bases with no gene match: 8. The V gene's germline CDR1 is SGHTA and CDR2 FQGNSA. The CDR3 is made up of 16 amino acids. This chain's CDR3 is CASSSQGARAKNIQYF. DNA for the CDR3: TGTGCCAGCAGTTCCCAGGGGGCACGGGCCAAAAACATTCAGTACTTC.

V usage is TRBV9 and J usage is TRBJ2-3, with D unclear. The CDR3 contains 13 residues. CDR1 SGDLS and CDR2 YYNGEE come from the germline V gene. The germline V and J ends were trimmed by 0 bases and 4 bases, with 6 bases remaining between them. CDR3 loop: CASSVVLADTQYF. In DNA, the CDR3 is TGTGCCAGCAGCGTAGTTCTAGCAGATACGCAGTATTTT.

V and J are TRBV28 and TRBJ1-2; 8 bases map to TRBD1. The length of the CDR3 is 16 residues. From germline, CDR1 is MDHEN and CDR2 SYDVKM. Losses at the gene ends were 2 bases for V and 0 bases for J; bases not matched to a gene: 5. This CDR3 reads CASSLAGTGPNYGYTF. Here the CDR3 DNA reads TGTGCCAGCAGTTTAGCGGGGACAGGCCCTAACTATGGCTACACCTTC.

This clone occurred once. The rearrangement links TRBV28 to TRBJ1-3, with 9 bases matching TRBD1. V trimming: 4 bases; J trimming: 4 bases; junction bases outside the gene matches: 2. CDR1 and CDR2 (germline): MDHEN, SYDVKM. This CDR3 spans 14 amino acids. CDR3 coding DNA: TGTGCCAGCAGTTGGACAGGGGCCGGAAACACCATATATTTT. It is translated as CASSWTGAGNTIYF.

The genes are TRBV7-6 and TRBJ1-1; D uncertain. The CDR3 runs 13 residues. Trimming stripped 2 bases from V and 2 bases from J, with 6 bases between. Germline CDR1 and CDR2: SGHVS and FNYEAQ. CDR3 in amino acids: CASSLWGNTEAFF. In DNA, the CDR3 is TGTGCCAGCAGCTTATGGGGAAACACTGAAGCTTTCTTT.

The chain employs TRBV12-3 or TRBV12-4 and TRBJ1-1; D not certain. Trimming removed 5 bases at V and 6 bases at J, with 10 bases between. The CDR3 has 12 amino acids. The CDR3 bases are TGTGCCAGCAGTCTTGGGTGGTCTGAAGCTTTCTTT. Translating gives CASSLGWSEAFF.

The chain is built from TRBV4-1 and TRBJ1-2; 9 bases match TRBD1. From germline, CDR1 is MGHRA and CDR2 YSYEKL. Losses at the gene ends were 0 bases for V and 8 bases for J; bases not matched to a gene: 10. This CDR3 spans 16 amino acids. The DNA of the CDR3 is TGCGCCAGCAGCCAAGAGACGGTCGGGACAGGGTCGGGCTACACCTTC. This sequence encodes CASSQETVGTGSGYTF.

The chain employs TRBV7-2 and TRBJ1-6, with no clear D. Germline-derived CDR1 and CDR2 are SGHTA and FQGNSA. The V end lost 5 bases, the J end lost 4 bases, and 3 bases lay between the germline ends. There are 12 residues in the CDR3. The chain's CDR3 is CASSPYNSPLHF. The CDR3 nucleotides are TGTGCCAGCAGCCCATATAATTCACCCCTCCACTTT.

The gene calls are TRBV19 and TRBJ1-1; maybe TRBD1 (6 bases). Germline assignment: CDR1 LNHDA and CDR2 SQIVND (reference sequence). V lost 11 bases, J lost 1 base, and 11 bases lay in between. This CDR3 has 12 amino acids. CDR3 DNA sequence: TGTGCCTCCACCAGGGGGAACACTGAAGCTTTCTTT. Translated: CASTRGNTEAFF.

The V and J genes are TRBV6-5 and TRBJ2-7; no firm D call. The CDR3 has 15 residues. V was pared by 0 bases and J by 1 base, with 10 bases between. Germline values: CDR1 MNHEY, CDR2 SVGAGI. CDR3 coding DNA: TGTGCCAGCAGTTACTCGAATTCCAGGTCCTACGAGCAGTACTTC. This codes for CASSYSNSRSYEQYF.

Comment on this clone: At one end the junction does not follow the germline gene, possibly because of a read error. The rearrangement links TRBV6-1 to TRBJ2-3; 9 bases fit TRBD2. Germline V gives CDR1 MNHNS, CDR2 SASEGT. CDR3 length: 15 amino acids. CDR3 protein: CASTEAGGRTDTQYF. In DNA, the CDR3 is TGTGCCAGCACTGAAGCGGGGGGCCGAACAGATACGCAGTATTTT.

The chain is built from TRBV2 and TRBJ2-7; D ambiguous. This CDR3 is 12 amino acids long. V shed 5 bases and J shed 9 bases, with 14 bases lying between them. Looked up from germline, CDR1 is SNHLY and CDR2 is FYNNEI. In DNA, the CDR3 is TGTGCCAGCAGTTTCTCAGTCGGCGGGCAGTACTTC. It specifies CASSFSVGGQYF.

V gene TRBV24-1 combines with J gene TRBJ2-1, with a tentative D call TRBD2 (6 bases). V lost 10 bases to trimming and J lost 4 bases, with 13 bases between them. The CDR3 has 13 residues. Germline V gene lookup returns CDR1 KGHDR and CDR2 SFDVKD. DNA for the CDR3: TGTGCCACGGGGGGTAGCGGATACAATGAGCAGTTCTTC. This translates into CATGGSGYNEQFF.

The genes are TRBV5-4 and TRBJ2-1; the D gene is possibly TRBD2 (7 bases). The V end was cut by 5 bases, the J end by 4 bases, with 19 bases between. The CDR3 covers 16 residues. The V gene's germline CDR1 is SGHNT and CDR2 YYREEE (reference sequence). The CDR3 bases are TGTGCCAGCAGGGTGTGGGGGGGGCGGCTATACAATGAGCAGTTCTTC. Protein sequence: CASRVWGGRLYNEQFF.

The sample holds one count of this clone. The chain uses TRBV11-2 and TRBJ1-6, with a tentative D call TRBD1 (6 bases). Germline loops: CDR1 SGHAT, CDR2 FQNNGV. The CDR3 runs 13 residues. V lost 7 bases to trimming and J lost 8 bases, with 12 bases between them. CDR3 in DNA: TGTGCCAGCACCGGACAGACCGATTCACCCCTCCACTTT. Its translation: CASTGQTDSPLHF.

The chain recombines TRBV28 with TRBJ2-1; D not certain. Per germline, CDR1 MDHEN and CDR2 SYDVKM. V was trimmed by 5 bases and J by 9 bases, leaving 8 bases between them. This CDR3 is built from 11 residues. The DNA of the CDR3 is TGTGCCAGCAGTCCCGAGGTTGAGCAGTTCTTC. Its translation is CASSPEVEQFF.

Note on this clone: Sequence at one end of the junction differs from germline and may be a read error. This CDR3 is also generated by other DNA sequences in the sample. The chain uses TRBV5-1 and TRBJ1-4; the D gene is possibly TRBD1 (6 bases). The germline gives CDR1 SGHRS, CDR2 YFSETQ. The CDR3 runs to 16 residues. The CDR3 nucleotides are TGCGCCAGCAGCTTGGGACAGGCCGCAACCAATGAAAAACTGTTTTTT. It codes for CASSLGQAATNEKLFF.

V is TRBV27 and J is TRBJ2-1; TRBD2 aligns across 11 bases. The germline V gene has CDR1 MNHEY and CDR2 SMNVEV (reference sequence). This CDR3 is 19 amino acids long. Trimming removed 4 bases from V and 0 bases from J; junction bases left unmatched: 11. As DNA, the CDR3 is TGTGCCAGCAGTTCCTACTCTAGCGGGGGGACCAGCTCCTACAATGAGCAGTTCTTC. This encodes CASSSYSSGGTSSYNEQFF.

This chain uses TRBV10-3 with TRBJ1-6; D not certain. Trimming stripped 6 bases from V and 7 bases from J, with 7 bases between. The germline V gene encodes CDR1 ENHRY and CDR2 SYGVKD. This CDR3 has 12 amino acids. The CDR3 sequence: CAIRAQNSPLHF. The CDR3 coding sequence is TGTGCCATCAGGGCGCAAAATTCACCCCTCCACTTT.

The rearrangement uses TRBV6-5 and TRBJ1-2; a possible D gene is TRBD1 (5 bases). The germline V and J ends were trimmed by 6 bases and 4 bases, with 12 bases remaining between them. The CDR3 is made up of 13 amino acids. Germline CDR1 is MNHEY and CDR2 is SVGAGI. The DNA for the CDR3 is TGTGCCAGCAGCCCGGACGGGGGCTATGGCTACACCTTC. This sequence encodes CASSPDGGYGYTF.

The chain recombines TRBV5-4 with TRBJ1-6; 8 nucleotides match TRBD1. The CDR3 consists of 15 residues. V shed 2 bases and J 6 bases; nucleotides not matched to a gene: 4. Germline V gene sequence: CDR1 SGHNT, CDR2 YYREEE (reference sequence). CDR3 in amino acids: CASSFGTGGNSPLHF. The CDR3 region has the DNA TGTGCCAGCAGCTTTGGGACAGGTGGTAATTCACCCCTCCACTTT.

The chain joins TRBV5-8 to TRBJ2-7; D ambiguous. Germline CDR1 is SGHTS and CDR2 is YDEGEE. Trimming pared 4 bases from V and 3 bases from J, leaving 8 bases between. The length of the CDR3 is 12 residues. CDR3 in amino acids: CASSRQDYEQYF. The CDR3, as DNA: TGTGCCAGCAGCCGGCAAGACTACGAGCAGTACTTC. The full variable domain, completed using reference TRBV5-8 and TRBJ2-7, is EAGVTQSPTHLIKTRGQQATLRCSPISGHTSVYWYQQALGLGLQFLLWYDEGEERNRGNFPPRFSGRQFPNYSSELNVNALELEDSALYLCASSRQDYEQYFGPGTRLTVT.

This clone occurred many times. The rearrangement joins TRBV6-5 to TRBJ1-3; D is perhaps TRBD1 (5 bases). The CDR3 is 15 residues long. The germline V gene has CDR1 MNHEY and CDR2 SVGAGI. V was cut by 5 bases and J by 4 bases, with 15 bases left in between. CDR3 sequence (DNA): TGTGCCAGCAGTAGGTCCGGGACCGCCGGAAACACCATATATTTT. Protein product: CASSRSGTAGNTIYF.

The chain links TRBV12-3 or TRBV12-4 to TRBJ1-1; 9 bases map to TRBD1. The CDR3 has 13 residues. With 6 bases clipped from V and 5 bases from J, the junction kept 4 bases outside the gene matches. CDR3 nucleotides: TGTGCCAGCAGGCCGACAGGGGGGACTGAAGCTTTCTTT. Residues: CASRPTGGTEAFF.

The chain carries TRBV10-3 and TRBJ2-2; no firm D call. The V end lost 3 bases, the J end lost 1 base, and 6 bases lay between the germline ends. CDR1 is ENHRY and CDR2 is SYGVKD in the germline V gene. This CDR3 comprises 14 residues. CDR3 nucleotide sequence: TGTGCCATCAGTGACAATCGGAACACCGGGGAGCTGTTTTTT. This gives the protein CAISDNRNTGELFF.

The V call is TRBV5-4, the J call TRBJ2-1; the D is unclear. V gave up 3 bases and J gave up 7 bases, with 8 bases separating them. CDR1 and CDR2 (germline): SGHNT, YYREEE (reference sequence). The CDR3 extends over 12 amino acids. The CDR3 here is CASSSGLNEQFF. In DNA form, the CDR3 reads TGTGCCAGCAGCTCAGGCCTGAATGAGCAGTTCTTC.